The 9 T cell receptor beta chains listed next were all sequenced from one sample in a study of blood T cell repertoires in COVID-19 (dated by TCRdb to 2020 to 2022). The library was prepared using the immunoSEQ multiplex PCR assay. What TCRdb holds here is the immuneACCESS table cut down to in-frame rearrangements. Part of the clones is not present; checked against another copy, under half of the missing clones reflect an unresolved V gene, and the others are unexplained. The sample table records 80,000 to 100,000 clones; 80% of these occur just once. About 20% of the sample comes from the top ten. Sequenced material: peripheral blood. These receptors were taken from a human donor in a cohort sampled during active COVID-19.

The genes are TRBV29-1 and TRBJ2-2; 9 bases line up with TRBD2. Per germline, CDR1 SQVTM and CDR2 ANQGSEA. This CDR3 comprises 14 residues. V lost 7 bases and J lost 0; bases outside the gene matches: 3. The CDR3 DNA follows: TGCAGCGCTAGCGGGACGTCGAACACCGGGGAGCTGTTTTTT. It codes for CSASGTSNTGELFF.

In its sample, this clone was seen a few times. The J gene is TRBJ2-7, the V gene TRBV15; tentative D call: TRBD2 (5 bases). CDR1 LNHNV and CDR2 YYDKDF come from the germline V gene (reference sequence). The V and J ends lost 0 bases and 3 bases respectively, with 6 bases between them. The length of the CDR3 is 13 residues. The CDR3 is CATSRDRGYEQYF. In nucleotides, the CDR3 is TGTGCCACCAGCAGAGATCGGGGCTACGAGCAGTACTTC.

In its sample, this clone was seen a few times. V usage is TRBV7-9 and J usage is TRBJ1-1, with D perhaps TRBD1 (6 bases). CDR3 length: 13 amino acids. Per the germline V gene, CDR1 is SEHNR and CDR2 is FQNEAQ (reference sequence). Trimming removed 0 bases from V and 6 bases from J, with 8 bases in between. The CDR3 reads CASSLASGAEAFF. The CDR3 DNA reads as TGTGCCAGCAGCTTAGCGTCAGGGGCTGAAGCTTTCTTT.

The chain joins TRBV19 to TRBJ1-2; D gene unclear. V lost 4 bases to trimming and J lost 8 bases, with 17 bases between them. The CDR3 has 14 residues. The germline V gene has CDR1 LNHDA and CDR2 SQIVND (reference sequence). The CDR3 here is CASSTGEKIGGYTF. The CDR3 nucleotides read TGTGCCAGTAGTACTGGGGAGAAGATAGGGGGCTACACCTTC. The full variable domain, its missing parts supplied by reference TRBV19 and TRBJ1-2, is DGGITQSPKYLFRKEGQNVTLSCEQNLNHDAMYWYRQDPGQGLRLIYYSQIVNDFQKGDIAEGYSVSREKKESFPLTVTSAQKNPTAFYLCASSTGEKIGGYTFGSGTRLTVV.

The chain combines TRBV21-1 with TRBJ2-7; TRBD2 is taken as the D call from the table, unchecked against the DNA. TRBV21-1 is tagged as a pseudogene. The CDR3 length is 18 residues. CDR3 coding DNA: TGTGCCAGCAGCAAAGGCGTACGTCCCGGGACTAGGCGATACGAGCAGTACTTC. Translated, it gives CASSKGVRPGTRRYEQYF.

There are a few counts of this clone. The CDR3 nucleotides are TGTGCCAGCAGTGAAAGAAACAGGGCCTACTATGGCTACACCTTC. Translating it yields CASSERNRAYYGYTF. The rearrangement links TRBV2 to TRBJ1-2; D might be TRBD1 (6 bases). CDR1 is SNHLY and CDR2 is FYNNEI in the germline V gene. The length of the CDR3 is 15 residues. Trimming took off 2 bases at V and 3 bases at J, with 13 bases between the two ends.

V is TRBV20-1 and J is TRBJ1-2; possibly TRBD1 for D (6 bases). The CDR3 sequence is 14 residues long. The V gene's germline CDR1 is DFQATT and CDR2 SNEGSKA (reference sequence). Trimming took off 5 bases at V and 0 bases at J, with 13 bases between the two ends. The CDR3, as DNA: TGCAGTGCTGGTGACAGGCGATCTAACTATGGCTACACCTTC. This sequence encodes CSAGDRRSNYGYTF.

CDR3 protein: CASSLTNRIETQYF. The CDR3 nucleotides are TGTGCCAGCAGCTTGACTAACCGCATAGAGACCCAGTACTTC. The chain combines TRBV5-4 with TRBJ2-5; D uncertain. This CDR3 contains 14 residues. Trimming pared 1 base from V and 4 bases from J, leaving 11 bases between. Germline V CDR1 and CDR2: SGHNT, YYREEE (reference sequence).

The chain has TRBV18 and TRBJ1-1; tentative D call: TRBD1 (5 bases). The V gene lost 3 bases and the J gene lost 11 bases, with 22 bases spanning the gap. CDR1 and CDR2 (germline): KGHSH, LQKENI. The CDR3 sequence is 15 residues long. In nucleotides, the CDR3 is TGTGCCAGCTCACCCTCAGGGTCAGCGGGTTCGGTGGCTTTCTTT. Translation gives CASSPSGSAGSVAFF.